This TCR beta chain was recorded in a study of post-analysis software for immune sequencing data. Study summary: Relapsing-remitting, secondary progressive and progressive-relapsing forms of multiple sclerosis all featured among disease courses.

CDR3 length: 17 amino acids. Germline trimming cut 8 bases from V and 0 bases from J; bases unmatched to any gene: 12. The germline CDR1 and CDR2 sequences are MNHNS and SASEGT. The sample holds a few counts of this clonotype. Its target is unknown. General observations from the study: Controls' normalized Chao1 diversity significantly exceeded that of multiple sclerosis patients. Compared with controls, patients had more of about five TRBV segments, including TRBV5-6, TRBV5-1 and TRBV20-1.

cDNA libraries of TCR beta carried unique molecular identifiers. TCRdb re-analysed the PCR reads in MiXCR, keeping a single row per CDR3 protein. The sample includes more than 450,000 distinct CDR3 sequences, 40% to 50% of them seen just once. This receptor was obtained from a girl aged 5-17 years with multiple sclerosis. The sequencing sample was made of blood. The chain links TRBV6-1 to TRBJ2-1; 8 bases are a match to TRBD2. CDR3 sequence: CASGGDSGAFSYNEQFF. CDR3 nucleotides: TGTGCCAGCGGGGGGGATAGCGGGGCCTTCTCCTACAATGAGCAGTTCTTC.